Listed below are T cell receptor beta chains from one sample, sequenced in a study of radiotherapy plus CTLA-4 blockade in lung cancer. Sequencing used immunoSEQ multiplex PCR; TCRdb keeps in-frame clones, though not all of them. Among 50,000 or so clones listed, 70% to 85% were seen once. Material: peripheral blood, obtained from a patient treated with radiotherapy plus ipilimumab. The receptors derive from a human donor with non-small cell lung cancer who had a partial response to radiotherapy plus ipilimumab. CDR3s include the opening cysteine and the closing phenylalanine or tryptophan. The D gene is left open where the match is weak. Size is omitted from some rows. Given values are once, few, many or a class for expanded clones.

d_gene: TRBD2
j_gene: TRBJ2-5
abundance: -
v_gene: TRBV7-8
CDR3nt: TGTGCCAGCAGCTTAGGCCCCTGGGCTAGCGGTCAAGAGACCCAGTACTTC
CDR3aa: CASSLGPWASGQETQYF

d_gene: -
j_gene: TRBJ2-6
abundance: -
v_gene: TRBV5-1
CDR3nt: TGCGCCAGCAGCGAGGAGGGCCGAGGTCTCTCTGGGGCCAACGTCCTGACTTTC
CDR3aa: CASSEEGRGLSGANVLTF

d_gene: TRBD1
j_gene: TRBJ2-1
abundance: -
v_gene: TRBV28
CDR3nt: TGTGCCAGCAGTTTCTCCGGACAGGGGTGGAATGAGCAGTTCTTC
CDR3aa: CASSFSGQGWNEQFF

d_gene: -
j_gene: TRBJ1-3
abundance: -
v_gene: TRBV7-9
CDR3nt: TGTGCCAGCAGCTTAGATGGGAGCTCTGGAAACACCATATATTTT
CDR3aa: CASSLDGSSGNTIYF

d_gene: -
j_gene: TRBJ2-7
abundance: -
v_gene: TRBV6-6
CDR3nt: TGTGCCAGCAGTGTCGGGACTTCCTACGAGCAGTACTTC
CDR3aa: CASSVGTSYEQYF

d_gene: TRBD1
j_gene: TRBJ2-3
abundance: -
v_gene: TRBV28
CDR3nt: TGTGCCAGCAGTTTCCGACAGGGGCGGGCCACAGATACGCAGTATTTT
CDR3aa: CASSFRQGRATDTQYF

d_gene: TRBD2
j_gene: TRBJ2-2
abundance: medium-sized
v_gene: TRBV4-1
CDR3nt: TGCGCCAGCAGCCTATTGGGACTAGCGGGGGTTAACACCGGGGAGCTGTTTTTT
CDR3aa: CASSLLGLAGVNTGELFF

d_gene: TRBD2
j_gene: TRBJ2-3
abundance: -
v_gene: TRBV4-2
CDR3nt: TGTGCCAGCAGCCAAGAATCTAGCGGGGGGCCTAGCACAGATACGCAGTATTTT
CDR3aa: CASSQESSGGPSTDTQYF

d_gene: -
j_gene: TRBJ2-7
abundance: -
v_gene: TRBV7-2
CDR3nt: TGTGCCAGCAGCTCCCGGGGAAAGGGGGTTTACGAGCAGTACTTC
CDR3aa: CASSSRGKGVYEQYF

d_gene: TRBD1
j_gene: TRBJ1-5
abundance: few
v_gene: TRBV6-5
CDR3nt: TGTGCCAGCAGCTTAGACAGGGATCGCAATCAGCCCCAGCATTTT
CDR3aa: CASSLDRDRNQPQHF

d_gene: -
j_gene: TRBJ1-5
abundance: once
v_gene: TRBV7-8
CDR3nt: TGTGCCAGCAGCCCGAGGTGGAGAAATCAGCCCCAGCATTTT
CDR3aa: CASSPRWRNQPQHF

d_gene: -
j_gene: TRBJ2-5
abundance: -
v_gene: TRBV4-1
CDR3nt: TGCGCCAGCAGCCCCTATTGGCAGGGGACCGAGACCCAGTACTTC
CDR3aa: CASSPYWQGTETQYF

d_gene: TRBD1
j_gene: TRBJ2-3
abundance: -
v_gene: TRBV11-3
CDR3nt: TGTGCCAGCAGCGAGAGAACAGGGGGCGCATCCACAGATACGCAGTATTTT
CDR3aa: CASSERTGGASTDTQYF

d_gene: -
j_gene: TRBJ1-1
abundance: -
v_gene: TRBV28
CDR3nt: TGTGCCAGCAGTTTCAGGGGTCGGGCTGAAGCTTTCTTT
CDR3aa: CASSFRGRAEAFF

d_gene: TRBD1
j_gene: TRBJ2-7
abundance: -
v_gene: TRBV14
CDR3nt: TGTGCCAGCAGCCTAGGGGGCCCCGAGCAGTACTTC
CDR3aa: CASSLGGPEQYF

d_gene: -
j_gene: TRBJ1-1
abundance: -
v_gene: TRBV19
CDR3nt: TGTGCCAGCAACGACCCAGGGCTCTGGACTGAAGCTTTCTTT
CDR3aa: CASNDPGLWTEAFF

d_gene: TRBD1
j_gene: TRBJ1-1
abundance: once
v_gene: TRBV15
CDR3nt: TGTGCCACCAGCGGGGGACAGGCCCAGACTGAAGCTTTCTTT
CDR3aa: CATSGGQAQTEAFF

d_gene: -
j_gene: TRBJ1-2
abundance: few
v_gene: TRBV4-1
CDR3nt: TGCGCCAGCAGCCTTGGGGAGCCGGCGGTCTATGGCTACACCTTC
CDR3aa: CASSLGEPAVYGYTF

d_gene: -
j_gene: TRBJ2-3
abundance: -
v_gene: TRBV6-5
CDR3nt: TGTGCCAGCAGTTACCACAGGGAAGGGGATACGCAGTATTTT
CDR3aa: CASSYHREGDTQYF

d_gene: -
j_gene: TRBJ1-1
abundance: -
v_gene: TRBV25-1
CDR3nt: TGTGCCAGCAAACAGGGAAACACTGAAGCTTTCTTT
CDR3aa: CASKQGNTEAFF

d_gene: -
j_gene: TRBJ2-1
abundance: -
v_gene: TRBV9
CDR3nt: TGTGCCAGCAGCGTAGACATTAACAATGAGCAGTTCTTC
CDR3aa: CASSVDINNEQFF

d_gene: TRBD2
j_gene: TRBJ2-3
abundance: medium-sized
v_gene: TRBV27
CDR3nt: TGTGCCAGCAGTCTCCTCGGCGGGGGAATGAGCGCAGATACGCAGTATTTT
CDR3aa: CASSLLGGGMSADTQYF

d_gene: TRBD1
j_gene: TRBJ2-3
abundance: -
v_gene: TRBV19
CDR3nt: TGTGCCAGTAGTTCGCCGACAGGGGGCTTCACAGATACGCAGTATTTT
CDR3aa: CASSSPTGGFTDTQYF

d_gene: -
j_gene: TRBJ2-2
abundance: -
v_gene: TRBV5-1
CDR3nt: TGCGCCAGCAACCCGGGATTGGCGAACACCGGGGAGCTGTTTTTT
CDR3aa: CASNPGLANTGELFF

d_gene: -
j_gene: TRBJ1-6
abundance: -
v_gene: TRBV7-9
CDR3nt: TGTGCCAGCAGCCCGACAGGTTTCAATTCACCCCTCCACTTT
CDR3aa: CASSPTGFNSPLHF

d_gene: -
j_gene: TRBJ1-1
abundance: -
v_gene: TRBV4-1
CDR3nt: TGCGCCAGCAGCCAACGTACAGGGGAAGCTTTCTTT
CDR3aa: CASSQRTGEAFF

d_gene: TRBD1
j_gene: TRBJ1-1
abundance: -
v_gene: TRBV4-2
CDR3nt: TGTGCCAGCAGCTTACCGGGACAGGGGTCTGAAGCTTTCTTT
CDR3aa: CASSLPGQGSEAFF

d_gene: TRBD1
j_gene: TRBJ2-7
abundance: few
v_gene: TRBV11-2
CDR3nt: TGTGCCAGCAGCTTAGCCGACAGGGGATTGACCTACGAGCAGTACTTC
CDR3aa: CASSLADRGLTYEQYF

d_gene: -
j_gene: TRBJ2-7
abundance: few
v_gene: TRBV6-1
CDR3nt: TGTGCCAGCAGTGAATGGCAGGGCGCCTACGAGCAGTACTTC
CDR3aa: CASSEWQGAYEQYF

d_gene: TRBD1
j_gene: TRBJ2-5
abundance: -
v_gene: TRBV14
CDR3nt: TGTGCCAGCAGCCAAGGGCTAGGGACAGAAGAGACCCAGTACTTC
CDR3aa: CASSQGLGTEETQYF

d_gene: -
j_gene: TRBJ1-1
abundance: once
v_gene: TRBV7-2
CDR3nt: TGTGCCAGCAGCCCCGGGTGGGGAGGTACTGAAGCTTTCTTT
CDR3aa: CASSPGWGGTEAFF

d_gene: -
j_gene: TRBJ1-1
abundance: -
v_gene: TRBV7-2
CDR3nt: TGTGCCAGCAGCTTTTATGGCAGGGTGGACACTGAAGCTTTCTTT
CDR3aa: CASSFYGRVDTEAFF

d_gene: -
j_gene: TRBJ1-1
abundance: -
v_gene: TRBV6-6
CDR3nt: TGTGCCAGCGGCAACAAGGGACAGAACACTGAAGCTTTCTTT
CDR3aa: CASGNKGQNTEAFF

d_gene: -
j_gene: TRBJ2-5
abundance: few
v_gene: TRBV11-2
CDR3nt: TGTGCCAGCAGCTGGGACTACCAAGAGACCCAGTACTTC
CDR3aa: CASSWDYQETQYF

d_gene: -
j_gene: TRBJ2-7
abundance: -
v_gene: TRBV6-5
CDR3nt: TGTGCCAGCAGTTACGCAGGGCCTAATTACGAGCAGTACTTC
CDR3aa: CASSYAGPNYEQYF

d_gene: TRBD2
j_gene: TRBJ2-7
abundance: once
v_gene: TRBV2
CDR3nt: TGTGCCAGCAGTGAAGCCGGGACTAGGGACGAGCAGTACTTC
CDR3aa: CASSEAGTRDEQYF

d_gene: TRBD2
j_gene: TRBJ2-1
abundance: -
v_gene: TRBV9
CDR3nt: TGTGCCAGCAGCGTAGCGGACTTGCGGGGGGGTGAGCAGTTCTTC
CDR3aa: CASSVADLRGGEQFF

d_gene: -
j_gene: TRBJ1-2
abundance: once
v_gene: TRBV30
CDR3nt: TGTGCCTGGAGTGTAGGAGGGCCGGGCTACACCTTC
CDR3aa: CAWSVGGPGYTF

d_gene: -
j_gene: TRBJ1-5
abundance: -
v_gene: TRBV25-1
CDR3nt: TGTGCCAGCAGTGAATTCGGGGGGAATCAGCCCCAGCATTTT
CDR3aa: CASSEFGGNQPQHF

d_gene: -
j_gene: TRBJ2-5
abundance: -
v_gene: TRBV14
CDR3nt: TGTGCCAGCAGCCGCCTAGGGACTCCTAGTGAGACCCAGTACTTC
CDR3aa: CASSRLGTPSETQYF

d_gene: TRBD1
j_gene: TRBJ1-1
abundance: -
v_gene: TRBV28
CDR3nt: TGTGCCAGCAGTCCGGGACAGGGATCGAAAGCTTTCTTT
CDR3aa: CASSPGQGSKAFF

d_gene: TRBD2
j_gene: TRBJ2-5
abundance: -
v_gene: TRBV7-9
CDR3nt: TGTGCCAGCAGCCCCGGACTAGAGGTAGAGACCCAGTACTTC
CDR3aa: CASSPGLEVETQYF

d_gene: TRBD1
j_gene: TRBJ1-2
abundance: -
v_gene: TRBV5-5
CDR3nt: TGTGCCAGCAGCTTGGAGTCGAACAGGGGATTAGGCTACACCTTC
CDR3aa: CASSLESNRGLGYTF

d_gene: TRBD2
j_gene: TRBJ2-4
abundance: -
v_gene: TRBV5-5
CDR3nt: TGTGCCAGCAGCCCCGGGGGGGTAATGAACATTCAGTACTTC
CDR3aa: CASSPGGVMNIQYF

d_gene: -
j_gene: TRBJ2-7
abundance: -
v_gene: TRBV7-3
CDR3nt: TGTGCCAGCAGCTTTTACCGGTCGCGCGGGACGGCGAACTCCTACGAGCAGTACTTC
CDR3aa: CASSFYRSRGTANSYEQYF

d_gene: -
j_gene: TRBJ1-1
abundance: -
v_gene: TRBV6-5
CDR3nt: TGTGCCAGCAGTACTCGGACACCGAACACTGAAGCTTTCTTT
CDR3aa: CASSTRTPNTEAFF

d_gene: -
j_gene: TRBJ1-3
abundance: -
v_gene: TRBV9
CDR3nt: TGTGCCAGCAGCGTCACAGGAAACACCATATATTTT
CDR3aa: CASSVTGNTIYF